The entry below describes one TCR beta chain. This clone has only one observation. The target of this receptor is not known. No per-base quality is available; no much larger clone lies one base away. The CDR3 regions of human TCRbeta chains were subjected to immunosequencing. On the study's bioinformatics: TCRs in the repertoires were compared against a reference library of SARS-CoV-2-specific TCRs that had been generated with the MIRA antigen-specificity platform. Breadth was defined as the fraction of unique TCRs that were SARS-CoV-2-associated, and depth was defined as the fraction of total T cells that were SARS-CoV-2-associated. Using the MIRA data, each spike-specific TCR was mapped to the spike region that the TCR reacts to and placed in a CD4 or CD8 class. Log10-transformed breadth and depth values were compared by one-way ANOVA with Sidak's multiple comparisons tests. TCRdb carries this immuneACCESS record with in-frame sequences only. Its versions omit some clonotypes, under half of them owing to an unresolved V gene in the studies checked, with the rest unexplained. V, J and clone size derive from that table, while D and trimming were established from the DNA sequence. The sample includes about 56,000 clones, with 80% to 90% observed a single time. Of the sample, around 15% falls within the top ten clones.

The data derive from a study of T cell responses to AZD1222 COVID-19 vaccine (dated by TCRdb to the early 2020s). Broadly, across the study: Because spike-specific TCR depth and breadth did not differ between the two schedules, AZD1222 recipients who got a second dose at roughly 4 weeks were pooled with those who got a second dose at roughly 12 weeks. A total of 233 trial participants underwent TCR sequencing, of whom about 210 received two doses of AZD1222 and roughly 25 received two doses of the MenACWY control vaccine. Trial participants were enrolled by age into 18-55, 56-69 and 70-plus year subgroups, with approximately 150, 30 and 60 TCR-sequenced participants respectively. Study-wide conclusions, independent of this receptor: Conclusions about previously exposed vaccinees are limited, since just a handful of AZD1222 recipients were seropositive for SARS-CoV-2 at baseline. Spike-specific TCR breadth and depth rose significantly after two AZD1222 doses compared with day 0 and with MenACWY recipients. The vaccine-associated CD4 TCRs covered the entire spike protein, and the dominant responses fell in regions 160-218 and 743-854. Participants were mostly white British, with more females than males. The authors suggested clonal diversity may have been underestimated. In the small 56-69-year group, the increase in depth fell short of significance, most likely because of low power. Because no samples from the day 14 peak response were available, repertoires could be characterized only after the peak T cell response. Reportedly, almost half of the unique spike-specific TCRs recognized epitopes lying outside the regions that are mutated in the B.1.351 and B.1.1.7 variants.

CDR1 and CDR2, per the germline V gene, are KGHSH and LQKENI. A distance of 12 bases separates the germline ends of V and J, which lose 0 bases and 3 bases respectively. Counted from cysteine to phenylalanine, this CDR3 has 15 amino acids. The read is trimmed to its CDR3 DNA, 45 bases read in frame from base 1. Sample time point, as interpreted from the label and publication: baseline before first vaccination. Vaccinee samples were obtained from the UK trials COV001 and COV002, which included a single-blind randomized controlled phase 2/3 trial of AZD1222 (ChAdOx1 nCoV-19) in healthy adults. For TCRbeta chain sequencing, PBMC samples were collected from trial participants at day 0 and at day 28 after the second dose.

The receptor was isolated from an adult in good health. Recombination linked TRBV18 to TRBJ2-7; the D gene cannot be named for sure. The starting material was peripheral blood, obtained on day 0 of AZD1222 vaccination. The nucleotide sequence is TGTGCCAGCTCACCACCGGGCAGGATGAACTACGAGCAGTACTTC. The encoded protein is CASSPPGRMNYEQYF.